The 8 T cell receptor beta chains below come from one sample, sequenced in a study of identical twins. TCRdb passed the 5' RACE reads through MiXCR, listing each CDR3 protein once. The sample carries 200,000 to 250,000 distinct CDR3 sequences, about 7% recorded once. These data also formed part of another study, on yellow fever vaccine responses in identical twins.

Material: memory (CD45RO+) T cells sorted from blood. These receptor sequences come from a woman younger than 30 in good health.

This clonotype was observed a handful of times. The J gene is TRBJ2-7, the V gene TRBV15; TRBD2 agrees at 11 bases. CDR1 is LNHNV, CDR2 YYDKDF, per germline (reference sequence). V lost 0 bases, J lost 3 bases, and 13 bases stayed unmatched. The CDR3 spans 19 residues. Here the CDR3 reads CATSRDGASGRPINYEQYF. The DNA of the CDR3 is TGTGCCACCAGCAGAGATGGGGCTAGCGGGAGGCCGATCAACTACGAGCAGTACTTC.

This clonotype appeared many times. The rearrangement links TRBV7-2 to TRBJ1-1; possibly TRBD1 for D (5 bases). The CDR3 consists of 15 residues. V was shortened by 3 bases and J by 0 bases, with 11 bases between the two germline ends. CDR1 is SGHTA and CDR2 is FQGNSA in the germline V gene. CDR3 DNA: TGTGCCAGCAGCTTCGCGGGGGGACTGAACACTGAAGCTTTCTTT. Protein: CASSFAGGLNTEAFF. Combining the CDR3 with reference TRBV7-2 and TRBJ1-1 gives the whole variable domain GAGVSQSPSNKVTEKGKDVELRCDPISGHTALYWYRQSLGQGLEFLIYFQGNSAPDKSGLPSDRFSAERTGGSVSTLTIQRTQQEDSAVYLCASSFAGGLNTEAFFGQGTRLTVV.

This clonotype was counted at least ten times. The rearrangement uses TRBV3-1 and TRBJ2-4, with D perhaps TRBD1 or TRBD2 (5 bases each). Trimming left V 4 bases short and J 5 bases short, with 9 bases between. The CDR3 is made up of 13 amino acids. Per the germline V gene, CDR1 is LGHDT and CDR2 is YNNKEL (reference sequence). The CDR3 here is CASSLRGENIQYF. Here the CDR3 DNA reads TGTGCCAGCAGCCTGAGGGGAGAAAACATTCAGTACTTC.

This chain connects TRBV12-3 or TRBV12-4 to TRBJ1-2, with D tentatively TRBD1 (5 bases). V shed 6 bases and J shed 4 bases, with 12 bases lying between them. The CDR3 covers 13 residues. The CDR3 sequence: CASRSQGGYGYTF. CDR3 in DNA: TGTGCCAGCAGGTCCCAGGGAGGCTATGGCTACACCTTC.

This sequence joins TRBV28 and TRBJ2-3, with 12 bases fitting TRBD2. Germline values: CDR1 MDHEN, CDR2 SYDVKM. V dropped 5 bases and J dropped 2; count of bases not matched to a gene: 11. The CDR3 has 18 amino acids. CDR3 residues: CASSTDQLAGGPTDTQYF. CDR3 bases: TGTGCCAGCAGTACAGACCAGCTAGCGGGAGGGCCCACAGATACGCAGTATTTT.

This clonotype has more than one count but fewer than ten. The gene calls are TRBV28 and TRBJ2-7; D could derive from TRBD1 or TRBD2 (5 bases each). Trimming removed 6 bases at V and 2 bases at J, with 14 bases between. Germline V gene sequence: CDR1 MDHEN, CDR2 SYDVKM. There are 14 residues in the CDR3. CDR3 DNA: TGTGCCAGCAGCTCCGGGACGCTTCCCTACGAGCAGTACTTC. Residues: CASSSGTLPYEQYF.

This clonotype has only a few counts. The chain uses TRBV7-9 and TRBJ2-2; D unclear. Germline-derived CDR1 and CDR2 are SEHNR and FQNEAQ (reference sequence). The V end was cut by 1 base, the J end by 4 bases, with 13 bases between. The CDR3 has 16 residues. The CDR3 protein is CASSLGGPRFTGELFF. In DNA form, the CDR3 reads TGTGCCAGCAGCTTAGGTGGCCCTCGTTTCACCGGGGAGCTGTTTTTT.

This clonotype has ten or more counts. The J gene is TRBJ2-3, the V gene TRBV3-1; 8 positions match TRBD2. Per the germline V gene, CDR1 is LGHDT and CDR2 is YNNKEL (reference sequence). CDR3 length equals 15 residues. J lost 3 bases, V lost 3 bases, and 5 bases had no gene match. The CDR3 nucleotides read TGTGCCAGCAGCCATGGAGCTAGCGGGACAGATACGCAGTATTTT. Protein sequence: CASSHGASGTDTQYF.